This TCR beta chain appears in the sequencing data of a study of sequential checkpoint blockade in melanoma. Across the study: About 88 pretreatment tumor DNA samples were TCRβ immunosequenced.

The treatment was: randomized to nivolumab then ipilimumab (arm A) or the reverse (arm B). V shed 2 bases, J shed 3 bases, and the junction held 6 bases outside the gene matches. There are 17 residues in the CDR3. The germline V gene has CDR1 MNHEY and CDR2 SMNVEV (reference sequence). This clone occurred a few times. The table came from immunoSEQ multiplex PCR; TCRdb's copy has only in-frame clones and leaves some out. The sample yields 13,000 or so clones, 27% seen once. The sequencing used tumor tissue (inferred from file names), collected from a patient given nivolumab and ipilimumab in sequence. J is TRBJ2-3 and V is TRBV27; 12 nucleotides match TRBD2. The source of this sequence is a human donor with melanoma. The CDR3 region is CASSLEGTSGWTDTQYF. The DNA for the CDR3 is TGTGCCAGCAGTTTAGAAGGGACTAGCGGGTGGACAGATACGCAGTATTTT.